These 6 T cell receptor beta chains share one sample of origin, sequenced in a study of response to subunit inactivated influenza vaccine (dated by TCRdb to the late 2010s). The protocol used for the library was RT-PCR. Sequencing was carried out with an Illumina HiSeq 2500. Through fastp at Q25 and MiXCR, TCRdb rebuilt clones from the public reads, retaining in-frame beta chains. CDR3 protein sequences are deduplicated, and each keeps its most common genes and DNA. This sample gives about 800,000 distinct CDR3 sequences in total; 21% of them show up just once. 10% to 13% of the sample is held by the ten biggest clonotypes. Sequenced here: PBMCs from blood, sampled more than 4 days after vaccination. The receptors shown here come from a man between 50 and 59 years old who received an inactivated influenza vaccine. Donor details come from another sample of the same person, matched by shared clones.

This clonotype came up many times. The chain carries TRBV12-3 or TRBV12-4 and TRBJ2-2; D unclear. Trimming shortened V by 6 bases and J by 7 bases, and 12 bases separated the two germline ends. The CDR3 sequence is 13 residues long. This CDR3 is CASSLQRVGELFF. In DNA form, the CDR3 reads TGTGCCAGCAGCTTACAGCGAGTCGGGGAGCTGTTTTTT.

This clonotype has only a few counts. V and J are TRBV4-3 and TRBJ2-2, with D hard to call. Germline V gene sequence: CDR1 LGHNA, CDR2 YSLEER. The CDR3 is 15 amino acids. The V end lost 0 bases, the J end lost 7 bases, and 12 bases lay between the germline ends. The CDR3 sequence: CASSQDRIRNGELFF. The CDR3 DNA is TGCGCCAGCAGCCAAGATCGGATCCGGAACGGGGAGCTGTTTTTT.

The rearrangement uses TRBV7-9 and TRBJ2-1; maybe TRBD1 (5 bases). V was cut by 3 bases and J by 7 bases, with 16 bases left in between. CDR3 length: 15 amino acids. CDR1 and CDR2 (germline): SEHNR, FQNEAQ (reference sequence). Written as DNA, the CDR3 is TGTGCCAGCAGCTTCCGCGTCACCCCAGGGAATGAGCAGTTCTTC. Protein sequence: CASSFRVTPGNEQFF.

This clonotype has only a few counts. Written as DNA, the CDR3 is TGCAGCGTTGCACCCGGCCCAATTACCTATGGCTACACCTTC. Its protein is CSVAPGPITYGYTF. The chain combines TRBV29-1 with TRBJ1-2; no definite D call. The V and J ends lost 4 bases and 4 bases respectively, with 16 bases between them. The CDR3 runs 14 residues. Germline lookup yields CDR1 SQVTM and CDR2 ANQGSEA.

This clonotype came up a few times. V usage is TRBV24-1 and J usage is TRBJ2-6; D gene uncertain. This CDR3 is 14 amino acids long. Trimming left V 4 bases short and J 2 bases short, with 5 bases between. The germline CDR1 and CDR2 sequences are KGHDR and SFDVKD. The CDR3 spells CATSEGTGANVLTF. The CDR3 coding sequence is TGTGCCACCAGTGAGGGGACTGGGGCCAACGTCCTGACTTTC.

CDR3 DNA: TGCGCCAGCAGCTTGGGGGGAGGACAGGACTCCTACGAGCAGTACTTC. This codes for CASSLGGGQDSYEQYF. The chain uses TRBV5-1 and TRBJ2-7, with D tentatively TRBD1 (7 bases). The germline CDR1 and CDR2 sequences are SGHRS and YFSETQ. The CDR3 is made up of 16 amino acids. The V gene lost 0 bases and the J gene lost 0 bases, with 13 bases spanning the gap.